The rows below give T cell receptor beta chains drawn from one sample of a study of cytomegalovirus exposure and HLA in healthy donors. Libraries were prepared by immunoSEQ multiplex PCR; TCRdb keeps only in-frame clonotypes and omits some of them. This table has 170,000 or so clones, 65% to 85% appearing once. Specimen: PBMCs. Receptors were obtained from a woman aged 45 to 65 in good health and CMV-seropositive. CDR3s include the opening cysteine and the closing phenylalanine or tryptophan. D genes are given only for firm matches. For some rows the clone size is stated as once, few or many, or as a class when expanded; others skip it.

TRBD2,TRBV4-3,NA,TRBJ2-1,CASSQGLAGVYNEQFF,TGCGCCAGCAGCCAAGGACTAGCGGGAGTCTACAATGAGCAGTTCTTC
TRBD2,TRBV7-8,NA,TRBJ2-7,CASSLQRGQGEQYF,TGTGCCAGCAGCTTACAGCGGGGCCAAGGGGAGCAGTACTTC
NA,TRBV27,NA,TRBJ1-2,CASRRGRLYGYTF,TGTGCCAGCCGGAGGGGCAGGCTCTATGGCTACACCTTC
TRBD1,TRBV4-3,NA,TRBJ1-5,CASSQNSQGTYSNQPQHF,TGCGCCAGCAGCCAAAATTCACAGGGGACTTATAGCAATCAGCCCCAGCATTTT
TRBD1,TRBV19,NA,TRBJ2-2,CASSRGQGTGELFF,TGTGCCAGTAGTAGGGGACAGGGCACCGGGGAGCTGTTTTTT
NA,TRBV7-2,NA,TRBJ2-1,CASSLGGRAHNEQFF,TGTGCCAGCAGCTTAGGGGGGCGCGCCCACAATGAGCAGTTCTTC
TRBD1,TRBV28,NA,TRBJ2-1,CARGTGMNEQFF,TGTGCCAGAGGGACAGGGATGAATGAGCAGTTCTTC
TRBD1,TRBV5-5,NA,TRBJ1-2,CASSLAGTDFNYGYTF,TGTGCCAGCAGCTTGGCCGGGACAGACTTTAACTATGGCTACACCTTC
NA,TRBV12-5,NA,TRBJ2-2,CASGFDGSGELFF,TGTGCTAGTGGTTTTGATGGTAGCGGGGAGCTGTTTTTT
NA,TRBV28,NA,TRBJ1-5,CAIQALNQPQHF,TGTGCCATACAGGCGCTCAATCAGCCCCAGCATTTT
TRBD1,TRBV6-5,NA,TRBJ1-1,CASSYKRQGPNTEAFF,TGTGCCAGCAGTTACAAAAGACAGGGGCCGAACACTGAAGCTTTCTTT
NA,TRBV7-9,NA,TRBJ2-2,CASSFVVGWNTGELFF,TGTGCCAGCAGCTTTGTTGTCGGGTGGAACACCGGGGAGCTGTTTTTT
NA,TRBV4-1,few,TRBJ2-2,CASSPGTSNTGELFF,TGCGCCAGCAGCCCGGGGACTTCGAACACCGGGGAGCTGTTTTTT
NA,TRBV30,NA,TRBJ1-4,CAWSVPRAKEREKLFF,TGTGCCTGGAGTGTACCGAGGGCAAAAGAACGGGAAAAACTGTTTTTT
NA,TRBV5-6,NA,TRBJ1-5,CASSWGGGSNQPQHF,TGTGCCAGCAGCTGGGGGGGCGGAAGCAATCAGCCCCAGCATTTT
TRBD1,TRBV11-3,few,TRBJ1-1,CASSRQGEDTEAFF,TGTGCCAGCAGCAGACAGGGGGAGGACACTGAAGCTTTCTTT
NA,TRBV2,NA,TRBJ1-1,CASRERGGPWGEQEAFF,TGTGCCAGCAGGGAGAGAGGAGGCCCTTGGGGTGAGCAAGAAGCTTTCTTT
TRBD1,TRBV2,few,TRBJ2-7,CASSECDRGCEQYF,TGTGCCAGCAGTGAGTGTGACAGGGGGTGTGAGCAGTACTTC
NA,TRBV18,NA,TRBJ1-6,CASSPGGAEPLHF,TGTGCCAGCTCACCCGGGGGTGCAGAACCCCTCCACTTT
TRBD1,TRBV4-2,once,TRBJ1-5,CASSQGTGAYQPQHF,TGTGCCAGCAGCCAAGGTACAGGGGCGTATCAGCCCCAGCATTTT
NA,TRBV28,few,TRBJ2-2,CASSNRAFKAGELFF,TGTGCCAGCAGTAACAGGGCATTCAAGGCCGGGGAGCTGTTTTTT
TRBD2,TRBV5-1,NA,TRBJ2-7,CASSSGALAGFSYEQYF,TGCGCCAGCAGCTCTGGTGCCCTAGCGGGGTTCTCCTACGAGCAGTACTTC
NA,TRBV2,NA,TRBJ2-7,CASSVADYEQYF,TGTGCCAGCAGTGTTGCGGACTACGAGCAGTACTTC
NA,TRBV13,NA,TRBJ2-7,CASSLRRNPRRGAPYEQYF,TGTGCCAGCAGCTTACGGCGGAATCCCAGGAGGGGCGCCCCCTACGAGCAGTACTTC
NA,TRBV4-3,once,TRBJ1-2,CASSQEGRANYGYTF,TGCGCCAGCAGCCAAGAGGGCAGGGCTAACTATGGCTACACCTTC
TRBD1,TRBV28,few,TRBJ2-3,CAILTTRGQEGTDTQYF,TGTGCCATCCTTACCACCAGGGGGCAGGAAGGGACAGATACGCAGTATTTT
NA,TRBV11-2,NA,TRBJ1-5,CASSHGGGQPQHF,TGTGCCAGCAGCCACGGGGGGGGTCAGCCCCAGCATTTT
TRBD1,TRBV9,NA,TRBJ2-3,CASSEDRGPDTQYF,TGTGCCAGCAGTGAAGACAGGGGTCCAGATACGCAGTATTTT
TRBD2,TRBV7-2,NA,TRBJ2-7,CASSSRTSGGQYF,TGTGCCAGCAGCTCCAGGACTAGCGGGGGTCAGTACTTC
NA,TRBV7-6,NA,TRBJ1-1,CASSLGTEGSTFF,TGTGCCAGCAGCTTAGGGACAGAAGGCAGTACTTTCTTT
NA,TRBV6-1,NA,TRBJ1-1,CASSDTANTEAFF,TGTGCCAGCAGTGATACAGCGAACACTGAAGCTTTCTTT
TRBD1,TRBV18,NA,TRBJ1-4,CASSLDRGYEKLFF,TGTGCCAGCTCATTGGACAGGGGATATGAAAAACTGTTTTTT
NA,TRBV9,NA,TRBJ1-3,CASSVGPLGSSGNTIYF,TGTGCCAGCAGCGTAGGCCCCTTGGGGAGCTCTGGAAACACCATATATTTT
NA,TRBV7-9,NA,TRBJ1-5,CASSLWGGAPQHF,TGTGCCAGCAGCTTATGGGGGGGAGCGCCCCAGCATTTT
TRBD1,TRBV30,few,TRBJ1-5,CAWTQGGAGQPQHF,TGTGCCTGGACACAGGGGGGGGCCGGACAGCCCCAGCATTTT
NA,TRBV21-1,NA,TRBJ2-7,CASSKTRRTGVIWYEQYF,TGTGCCAGCAGCAAAACCCGCCGGACAGGGGTTATCTGGTACGAGCAGTACTTC
NA,TRBV11-2,NA,TRBJ1-4,CASSLGTATNEKLFF,TGTGCCAGCAGCCTGGGGACTGCAACTAATGAAAAACTGTTTTTT
NA,TRBV2,NA,TRBJ1-2,CASSDRGPYGYTF,TGTGCCAGCAGTGACCGGGGTCCCTATGGCTACACCTTC
TRBD1,TRBV18,NA,TRBJ1-1,CASSAGTGGSTEAFF,TGTGCCAGCTCCGCCGGGACAGGGGGAAGCACTGAAGCTTTCTTT
TRBD2,TRBV4-3,few,TRBJ2-1,CASSPGASGDYNEQFF,TGCGCCAGCAGCCCGGGGGCTAGCGGGGACTACAATGAGCAGTTCTTC
TRBD1,TRBV4-3,NA,TRBJ1-1,CASSQEPTGGTEAFF,TGCGCCAGCAGCCAAGAACCGACAGGGGGCACTGAAGCTTTCTTT
NA,TRBV9,NA,TRBJ2-1,CASSPRGAGEQFF,TGTGCCAGCAGCCCTCGGGGGGCCGGTGAGCAGTTCTTC
TRBD2,TRBV27,few,TRBJ2-7,CASSVREGDEQYF,TGTGCCAGCAGTGTTCGGGAGGGCGACGAGCAGTACTTC